What follows are 8 T cell receptor beta chains derived from one specimen sequenced in a study of immune evolution from preneoplasia to lung adenocarcinoma. The assay was immunoSEQ multiplex PCR, and TCRdb's table has in-frame clones only and misses some. The sample holds 3,000 to 4,500 clones, about three quarters seen once. Sequencing was done on a sample of FFPE minimally invasive lung adenocarcinoma tissue. The receptors were gathered from a person aged 60-80 years with lung adenocarcinoma.

The rearrangement links TRBV4-3 to TRBJ1-2; TRBD1 might be the D (6 bases). The germline gives CDR1 LGHNA, CDR2 YSLEER. The V end was cut by 0 bases, the J end by 8 bases, with 13 bases between. The CDR3 totals 14 residues. The CDR3 DNA is TGCGCCAGCAGCCAAGAACGGGGGGCGCGGGGCTACACCTTC. Its translation: CASSQERGARGYTF.

Within the sample, this clone is hyperexpanded (1% or more). This chain uses TRBV18 with TRBJ1-2; D unresolved. The germline CDR1 and CDR2 sequences are KGHSH and LQKENI. The CDR3 runs 16 residues. Trimming took off 5 bases at V and 6 bases at J, with 22 bases between the two ends. The CDR3 DNA follows: TGTGCCAGCTCAGGCCGAGGAGGCCTCAAAATCGATGGCTACACCTTC. Amino acid sequence: CASSGRGGLKIDGYTF.

The J gene is TRBJ2-1, the V gene TRBV14; D unresolved. The CDR3 contains 15 residues. V was pared by 0 bases and J by 7 bases, with 13 bases between. Germline V gene data show CDR1 as SGHDN and CDR2 as FVKESK. CDR3 in DNA: TGTGCCAGCAGCCAAGAAAGTGGGTTTCTGAATGAGCAGTTCTTC. It translates to CASSQESGFLNEQFF.

This chain uses TRBV9 with TRBJ2-2; maybe TRBD2 (5 bases). The CDR3 runs 15 residues. Germline CDR1 SGDLS, CDR2 YYNGEE. The germline V and J ends were trimmed by 3 bases and 6 bases, with 15 bases remaining between them. The CDR3 DNA sequence: TGTGCCAGCAGCGACCCTGGTAGCGCTGCCGGGGAGCTGTTTTTT. It codes for CASSDPGSAAGELFF.

The chain couples TRBV2 to TRBJ1-5, with D maybe TRBD1 (5 bases). V lost 3 bases, J lost 2 bases, and 11 bases lay in between. The CDR3 has 15 amino acids. Per germline, CDR1 SNHLY and CDR2 FYNNEI. Written as DNA, the CDR3 is TGTGCCAGCAGTGATTTGGGGGGTGGCAATCAGCCCCAGCATTTT. Protein: CASSDLGGGNQPQHF.

This chain's CDR3 is CATSLRDRGPQETQYF. The CDR3 coding sequence is TGTGCCACCAGCCTCCGGGACAGGGGGCCCCAAGAGACCCAGTACTTC. The chain employs TRBV15 and TRBJ2-5; 12 bases agree with TRBD1. Trimming cost V 5 bases and J 1 base; bases outside gene matches: 5. The CDR3 is 16 residues long. Germline V gives CDR1 LNHNV, CDR2 YYDKDF (reference sequence).

The chain links TRBV9 to TRBJ2-2; no firm D call. V shed 2 bases and J shed 4 bases, with 3 bases lying between them. This CDR3 region has 12 residues. Germline CDR1 is SGDLS and CDR2 is YYNGEE. CDR3 residues: CASSVGTGELFF. The CDR3 region has the DNA TGTGCCAGCAGCGTGGGCACCGGGGAGCTGTTTTTT. The entire variable domain, with the rest obtained from reference TRBV9 and TRBJ2-2, is as follows: DSGVTQTPKHLITATGQRVTLRCSPRSGDLSVYWYQQSLDQGLQFLIQYYNGEERAKGNILERFSAQQFPDLHSELNLSSLELGDSALYFCASSVGTGELFFGEGSRLTVL.

This chain joins TRBV9 and TRBJ2-5, with TRBD2 matching 8 bases. The germline V gene encodes CDR1 SGDLS and CDR2 YYNGEE. The CDR3 is 15 amino acids. Unmatched junction bases numbered 5, after V lost 3 bases and J lost 1 base. The CDR3 is CASSASGGAQETQYF. The CDR3 bases are TGTGCCAGCAGCGCCAGCGGGGGCGCCCAAGAGACCCAGTACTTC.